This T cell receptor beta chain was sequenced for a study of T cell changes during pregnancy in multiple sclerosis. The germline V gene has CDR1 SGHTA and CDR2 FQGNSA. CDR3 length: 15 residues. The junction had 5 bases not matched to a gene; V was cut back by 1 base and J by 4 bases. Profiled with immunoSEQ multiplex PCR; TCRdb holds only in-frame clones, not every one. The sample lists 50,000 to 65,000 clones; roughly 88% were seen once. The gene calls are TRBV7-2 and TRBJ2-7; 9 bases fit TRBD2. The input for sequencing was peripheral blood, taken in the first trimester of pregnancy. This sequence originates from a female donor with multiple sclerosis, enrolled in a pregnancy study. Here the CDR3 reads CASSLEAGGPYEQYF. The DNA of the CDR3 is TGTGCCAGCAGCTTAGAGGCGGGAGGGCCTTACGAGCAGTACTTC.